This T cell receptor (beta chain) was retrieved from a study of blood T cell repertoires in COVID-19. On the study more broadly: The United States, Italy and Spain were the sources of the acute and convalescent COVID-19 samples. The analysed material was cDNA or gDNA that came from T cells, B-cell-depleted T cells, or PBMCs.

The authors' processing: Quantification of nucleated cells was approximated via reference gene primer amplification. TCRdb's copy holds only in-frame clones and misses some; the assay was immunoSEQ multiplex PCR. V, J and clone size are those of that table, while D and trimming were read from the DNA. This table holds fewer than 150,000 clones, more than 60% found once. This CDR3 contains 18 residues. Looked up from germline, CDR1 is SGHTA and CDR2 is FQGNSA. Trimming cost V 10 bases and J 3 bases, with 29 bases left between them. The sequenced sample consisted of peripheral blood. The V call is TRBV7-2, the J call TRBJ2-3; a possible D gene is TRBD1 (5 bases). The receptor was derived from an older man with acute or convalescent COVID-19. For the CDR3, the DNA is TGTGCCAACTCCTACTCTCCGGAGACAGACGAGGAGACAGATACGCAGTATTTT. It codes for CANSYSPETDEETDTQYF.